This is a list of T cell receptor beta chains from one sample in a study of blood T cell repertoires in COVID-19. The protocol was immunoSEQ multiplex PCR, while the TCRdb copy is restricted to in-frame clones and leaves out a portion. This sample carries about 120,000 clones, roughly 91% of them seen once, and the ten largest clones take about a fifth. Specimen: peripheral blood. The source is a human donor with acute or convalescent COVID-19. The donor label of this sample is uncertain. Each CDR3 is given with its conserved first and last residue. The order of the fields is CDR3 protein, J gene, V gene, D gene. D genes are given only for firm matches.

cdr3_aa: CASSPVQGYGYTF
j_call: TRBJ1-2
v_call: TRBV28
d_call: TRBD1

cdr3_aa: CASSFSGEVNYGYTF
j_call: TRBJ1-2
v_call: TRBV7-9
d_call: .

cdr3_aa: CASSPSGRAGRTQYF
j_call: TRBJ2-3
v_call: TRBV18
d_call: TRBD2

cdr3_aa: CASSSGTSGTYNEQFF
j_call: TRBJ2-1
v_call: TRBV7-6
d_call: TRBD2

cdr3_aa: CASSPRMGLAKNIQYF
j_call: TRBJ2-4
v_call: TRBV11-2
d_call: .

cdr3_aa: CASSLSRGNQPQHF
j_call: TRBJ1-5
v_call: TRBV27
d_call: .

cdr3_aa: CAAVNSEEQDTLEKLFF
j_call: TRBJ1-4
v_call: TRBV27
d_call: .

cdr3_aa: CASSRTGYEQFF
j_call: TRBJ2-1
v_call: TRBV11-3
d_call: .

cdr3_aa: CSASGRLIYNEQFF
j_call: TRBJ2-1
v_call: TRBV20-1
d_call: .

cdr3_aa: CATSPRRQGNTGELFF
j_call: TRBJ2-2
v_call: TRBV15
d_call: .

cdr3_aa: CASSLSGTSGNYEQYF
j_call: TRBJ2-7
v_call: TRBV5-1
d_call: TRBD2

cdr3_aa: CASNVGASTGELFF
j_call: TRBJ2-2
v_call: TRBV19
d_call: .

cdr3_aa: CASRKDKSSYNEQFF
j_call: TRBJ2-1
v_call: TRBV19
d_call: .

cdr3_aa: CASSSPSGSTDTQYF
j_call: TRBJ2-3
v_call: TRBV9
d_call: TRBD2

cdr3_aa: CASRRTGSNEQYF
j_call: TRBJ2-7
v_call: TRBV27
d_call: .

cdr3_aa: CASSSDRSNEKLFF
j_call: TRBJ1-4
v_call: TRBV5-4
d_call: .

cdr3_aa: CASSQGPQGPSGNTIYF
j_call: TRBJ1-3
v_call: TRBV4-1
d_call: .

cdr3_aa: CASSLGPVNTEAFF
j_call: TRBJ1-1
v_call: TRBV5-4
d_call: .

cdr3_aa: CATSDSGVSNEKLFF
j_call: TRBJ1-4
v_call: TRBV24-1
d_call: .

cdr3_aa: CASSQGQLERPYNEQFF
j_call: TRBJ2-1
v_call: TRBV4-2
d_call: .

cdr3_aa: CASSDGLAGEETQYF
j_call: TRBJ2-5
v_call: TRBV6-5
d_call: TRBD2

cdr3_aa: CASSHGQATRGYTF
j_call: TRBJ1-2
v_call: TRBV5-1
d_call: TRBD1

cdr3_aa: CASSLFRDRTYEQYF
j_call: TRBJ2-7
v_call: TRBV5-4
d_call: TRBD1

cdr3_aa: CASSLDQGAGNTIYF
j_call: TRBJ1-3
v_call: TRBV5-4
d_call: .

cdr3_aa: CASLSVGQFTYEQYF
j_call: TRBJ2-7
v_call: TRBV28
d_call: .

cdr3_aa: CASSATGFSYEQYF
j_call: TRBJ2-7
v_call: TRBV7-3
d_call: .

cdr3_aa: CASSPHRGPGEKLFF
j_call: TRBJ1-4
v_call: TRBV7-2
d_call: TRBD1

cdr3_aa: CASSDPLGGLVTQYF
j_call: TRBJ2-5
v_call: TRBV6-2/TRBV6-3
d_call: TRBD1

cdr3_aa: CASSVTSEGGYEQYF
j_call: TRBJ2-7
v_call: TRBV11-2
d_call: TRBD2

cdr3_aa: CASSLTYKDTQYF
j_call: TRBJ2-3
v_call: TRBV7-3
d_call: .

cdr3_aa: CASSQDHPGTATNEKLFF
j_call: TRBJ1-4
v_call: TRBV4-1
d_call: TRBD1

cdr3_aa: CASSPALGNTEAFF
j_call: TRBJ1-1
v_call: TRBV18
d_call: .

cdr3_aa: CASSLQTSGSFDEQFF
j_call: TRBJ2-1
v_call: TRBV5-1
d_call: TRBD2

cdr3_aa: CASSLGGYNEQFF
j_call: TRBJ2-1
v_call: TRBV11-3
d_call: .

cdr3_aa: CASSDRGKSYGYTF
j_call: TRBJ1-2
v_call: TRBV2
d_call: .

cdr3_aa: CASSQATGTATEKLFF
j_call: TRBJ1-4
v_call: TRBV4-2
d_call: TRBD1

cdr3_aa: CAISEAAGSFNEQFF
j_call: TRBJ2-1
v_call: TRBV10-3
d_call: .

cdr3_aa: CASSISPGQPQHF
j_call: TRBJ1-5
v_call: TRBV5-1
d_call: .

cdr3_aa: CASSQGGQFGQPQHF
j_call: TRBJ1-5
v_call: TRBV3-1/TRBV3-2
d_call: TRBD1

cdr3_aa: CASSPSSDTGELFF
j_call: TRBJ2-2
v_call: TRBV7-3
d_call: .

cdr3_aa: CARNRGPNENTEAFF
j_call: TRBJ1-1
v_call: TRBV2
d_call: TRBD1

cdr3_aa: CASSQDLPNYGYTF
j_call: TRBJ1-2
v_call: TRBV4-2
d_call: .

cdr3_aa: CASTLGGIFYGYTF
j_call: TRBJ1-2
v_call: TRBV28
d_call: .

cdr3_aa: CASSVLVSGGSAVPGYQETQYF
j_call: TRBJ2-5
v_call: TRBV2
d_call: TRBD2

cdr3_aa: CASSFPDREQYF
j_call: TRBJ2-7
v_call: TRBV7-9
d_call: TRBD1

cdr3_aa: CATSDPQGSEQYF
j_call: TRBJ2-7
v_call: TRBV24-1
d_call: .

cdr3_aa: CAITEGDRVSGYTF
j_call: TRBJ1-2
v_call: TRBV10-3
d_call: TRBD1

cdr3_aa: CSVDAGLNTEAFF
j_call: TRBJ1-1
v_call: TRBV29-1
d_call: .

cdr3_aa: CASSLRTVLNTEAFF
j_call: TRBJ1-1
v_call: TRBV7-9
d_call: .

cdr3_aa: CASSPDIGSDEQYF
j_call: TRBJ2-7
v_call: TRBV5-1
d_call: .

cdr3_aa: CAISPASSGGTYEQYF
j_call: TRBJ2-7
v_call: TRBV10-3
d_call: TRBD1

cdr3_aa: CASSLSTGYNEQFF
j_call: TRBJ2-1
v_call: TRBV27
d_call: .

cdr3_aa: CASSLELGTGRSGELFF
j_call: TRBJ2-2
v_call: TRBV7-9
d_call: TRBD1

cdr3_aa: CASSLAIVRTGWHEQYF
j_call: TRBJ2-7
v_call: TRBV7-8
d_call: TRBD1

cdr3_aa: CSARDRAQAFF
j_call: TRBJ1-1
v_call: TRBV20-1
d_call: .

cdr3_aa: CASSGQTEYYNEQFF
j_call: TRBJ2-1
v_call: TRBV25-1
d_call: .

cdr3_aa: CASSLGIGDLSNQPQHF
j_call: TRBJ1-5
v_call: TRBV5-1
d_call: .